This TCR beta chain is from a study of T cells in Graves' hyperthyroidism and ophthalmopathy. This clonotype was picked up many times. In germline, CDR1 is LNHDA, CDR2 SQIVND (reference sequence). The CDR3 has 15 amino acids. Unmatched junction bases numbered 0, after V lost 5 bases and J lost 1 base. Amplification of TCR beta CDR3 regions was performed using RNA transcripts as template. Researchers ran a first-round RT-PCR on the TCR CDR3 using the HTBI primer set. MiXCR was run by TCRdb on the multiplex PCR reads, yielding one entry per CDR3 protein. This table holds around 450,000 distinct CDR3 sequences, roughly 13% found once.

The rearrangement uses TRBV19 and TRBJ2-2; 11 nucleotides align to TRBD2. Material for sequencing was blood. The TCR comes from a young woman with Graves' hyperthyroidism. The CDR3 DNA is TGTGCCAGTAGTGGACTAGCGGGGAACACCGGGGAGCTGTTTTTT. Translating it yields CASSGLAGNTGELFF.